A single sample gave rise to the 11 T cell receptor beta chains below, sequenced in a study of control samples from healthy donors and cancer patients. This table comes from immunoSEQ multiplex PCR, and its TCRdb copy is limited to in-frame clones, with some not included. The data show some 120,000 clones, roughly 84% seen once. Material: blood. All receptors derive from a man between 45 and 60 years old in good health.

The V gene is TRBV10-2, the J gene TRBJ2-7, with D possibly being TRBD1 (6 bases). Germline lookup yields CDR1 WSHSY and CDR2 SAAADI. The CDR3 contains 13 residues. Trimming cost V 4 bases and J 2 bases, with 9 bases left between them. As DNA, the CDR3 is TGCGCCAGCAGTGTCGGGACACCCTACGAGCAGTACTTC. This translates into CASSVGTPYEQYF.

For the CDR3, the DNA is TGTGCCTGGAGCCCGGGGGCTTCTCTCGAGCAGTACTTC. It specifies CAWSPGASLEQYF. The chain links TRBV30 to TRBJ2-7, with D perhaps TRBD1 or TRBD2 (6 bases each). The CDR3 has 13 residues. Trimming cost V 3 bases and J 6 bases, with 15 bases left between them. Germline-derived CDR1 and CDR2 are GTSNPN and SVGIG (reference sequence).

The chain has TRBV6-6 and TRBJ1-5; D gene uncertain. V shed 8 bases and J shed 4 bases, with 15 bases lying between them. The CDR3 extends over 14 amino acids. Germline V gene data show CDR1 as MNHNY and CDR2 as SVGAGI (reference sequence). CDR3 DNA: TGTGCCAGCGCCTTAAGTGGGCCTAATCAGCCCCAGCATTTT. This sequence encodes CASALSGPNQPQHF.

The chain recombines TRBV4-1 with TRBJ1-6, with D uncertain. CDR1 MGHRA and CDR2 YSYEKL come from the germline V gene. There are 13 residues in the CDR3. Trimming took off 3 bases at V and 6 bases at J, with 6 bases between the two ends. CDR3 in amino acids: CASSHPFNSPLHF. The CDR3 DNA follows: TGCGCCAGCAGCCACCCGTTTAATTCACCCCTCCACTTT.

The chain links TRBV9 to TRBJ1-3; 8 nucleotides agree with TRBD1. This CDR3 region has 15 residues. Per germline, CDR1 SGDLS and CDR2 YYNGEE. Unmatched junction bases numbered 7, after V lost 4 bases and J lost 4 bases. For the CDR3, the DNA is TGTGCCAGCAGCCCTTTGACAGGGGTCGGAAACACCATATATTTT. Residues: CASSPLTGVGNTIYF.

The chain is built from TRBV14 and TRBJ2-2, with 8 bases identical to TRBD1. The CDR3 spans 18 residues. The germline CDR1 and CDR2 sequences are SGHDN and FVKESK. The ends lost 2 bases at V and 1 base at J; junction bases unmatched: 9. The CDR3: CASSQTTGDILNTGELFF. The CDR3 nucleotides read TGTGCCAGCAGCCAAACGACAGGGGATATCCTGAACACCGGGGAGCTGTTTTTT.

The J gene is TRBJ2-5, the V gene TRBV15; TRBD2 matches at 13 bases. There are 17 residues in the CDR3. Germline trimming cut 0 bases from V and 4 bases from J; bases unmatched to any gene: 5. Germline V gene sequence: CDR1 LNHNV, CDR2 YYDKDF (reference sequence). The CDR3 bases are TGTGCCACCAGCAGAGATAGGACTAGCGGGGGACCAGAGACCCAGTACTTC. Translating it yields CATSRDRTSGGPETQYF.

This clone has just a few counts. The rearrangement joins TRBV10-3 to TRBJ1-1; maybe TRBD1 (5 bases). The V end was cut by 7 bases, the J end by 2 bases, with 11 bases between. This CDR3 spans 13 amino acids. Germline-derived CDR1 and CDR2 are ENHRY and SYGVKD. CDR3 sequence reads: CAITTDRNTEAFF. The CDR3 DNA follows: TGTGCCATCACGACAGACAGAAACACTGAAGCTTTCTTT.

The chain employs TRBV18 and TRBJ1-2; D is ambiguous. The CDR3 length is 14 residues. V dropped 6 bases and J dropped 4 bases, with 15 bases sitting between them. The germline gives CDR1 KGHSH, CDR2 LQKENI. The CDR3 nucleotides are TGTGCCAGCTCCCCTGAACAAGGGAGCTATGGCTACACCTTC. It specifies CASSPEQGSYGYTF. Complete variable domain (other parts from reference TRBV18 and TRBJ1-2): NAGVMQNPRHLVRRRGQEARLRCSPMKGHSHVYWYRQLPEEGLKFMVYLQKENIIDESGMPKERFSAEFPKEGPSILRIQQVVRGDSAAYFCASSPEQGSYGYTFGSGTRLTVV.

The genes are TRBV28 and TRBJ2-1; D is unclear. Deletions cut 3 bases from V and 2 bases from J, with 14 bases between. Germline V CDR1 and CDR2: MDHEN, SYDVKM. This CDR3 contains 16 residues. CDR3 coding DNA: TGTGCCAGCAGTTTCCCCAGACGTAAACCCTACAATGAGCAGTTCTTC. Translating it yields CASSFPRRKPYNEQFF.

This chain uses TRBV5-1 with TRBJ2-3; D might be TRBD2 (6 bases). V was shortened by 5 bases and J by 0 bases, with 10 bases between the two germline ends. The CDR3 is 14 amino acids. From germline, CDR1 is SGHRS and CDR2 YFSETQ. The CDR3 reads CASRAGFSTDTQYF. In nucleotides, the CDR3 is TGCGCCAGCAGGGCGGGATTTAGCACAGATACGCAGTATTTT.